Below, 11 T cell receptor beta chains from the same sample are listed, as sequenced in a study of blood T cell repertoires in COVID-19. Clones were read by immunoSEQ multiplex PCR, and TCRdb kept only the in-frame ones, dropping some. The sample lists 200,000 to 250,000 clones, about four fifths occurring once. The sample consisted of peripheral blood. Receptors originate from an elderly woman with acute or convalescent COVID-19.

CDR3 loop: CSASYGGGGTDTQYF. CDR3 DNA sequence: TGCAGTGCTAGTTATGGCGGGGGGGGCACAGATACGCAGTATTTT. The V gene is TRBV20-1, the J gene TRBJ2-3; 9 bases are shared with TRBD2. The CDR3 covers 15 residues. With 3 bases clipped from V and 1 base from J, the junction kept 5 bases outside the gene matches. Germline V lookup: CDR1 DFQATT, CDR2 SNEGSKA (reference sequence).

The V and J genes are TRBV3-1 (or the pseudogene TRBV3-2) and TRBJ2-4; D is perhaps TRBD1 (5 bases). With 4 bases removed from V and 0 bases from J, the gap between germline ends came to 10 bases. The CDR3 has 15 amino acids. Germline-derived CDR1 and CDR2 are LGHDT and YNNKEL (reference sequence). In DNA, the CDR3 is TGTGCCAGCAGCCGGGCAGGGTTAGCCAAAAACATTCAGTACTTC. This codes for CASSRAGLAKNIQYF.

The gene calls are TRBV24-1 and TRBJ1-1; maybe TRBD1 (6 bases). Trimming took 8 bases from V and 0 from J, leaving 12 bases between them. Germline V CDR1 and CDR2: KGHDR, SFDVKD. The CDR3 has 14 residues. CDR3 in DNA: TGTGCCACCACTCTGGACAGCATGAACACTGAAGCTTTCTTT. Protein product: CATTLDSMNTEAFF.

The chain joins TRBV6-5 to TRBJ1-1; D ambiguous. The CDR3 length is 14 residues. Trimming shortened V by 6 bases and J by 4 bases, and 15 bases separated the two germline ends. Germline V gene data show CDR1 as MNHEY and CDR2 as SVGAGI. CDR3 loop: CASRLFVESTEAFF. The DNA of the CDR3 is TGTGCCAGCAGACTCTTCGTGGAGAGCACTGAAGCTTTCTTT.

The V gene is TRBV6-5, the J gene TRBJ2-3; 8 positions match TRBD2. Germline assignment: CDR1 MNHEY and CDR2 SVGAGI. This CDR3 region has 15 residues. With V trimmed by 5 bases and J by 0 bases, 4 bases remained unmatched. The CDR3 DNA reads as TGTGCCAGCAGTCTAGCGGGCACTAGCACAGATACGCAGTATTTT. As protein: CASSLAGTSTDTQYF.

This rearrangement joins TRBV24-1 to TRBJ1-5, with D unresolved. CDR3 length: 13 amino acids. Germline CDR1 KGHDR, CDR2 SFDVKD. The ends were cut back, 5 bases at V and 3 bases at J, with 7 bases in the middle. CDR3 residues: CATSAAPNQPQHF. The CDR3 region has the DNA TGTGCCACCAGTGCAGCGCCCAATCAGCCCCAGCATTTT.

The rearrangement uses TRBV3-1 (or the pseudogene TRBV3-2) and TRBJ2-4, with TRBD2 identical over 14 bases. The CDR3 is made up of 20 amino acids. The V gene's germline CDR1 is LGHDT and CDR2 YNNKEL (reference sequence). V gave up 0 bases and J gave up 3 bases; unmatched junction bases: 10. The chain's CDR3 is CASSQETSGGADTNKNIQYF. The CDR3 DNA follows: TGTGCCAGCAGCCAAGAGACTAGCGGGGGGGCCGATACCAACAAAAACATTCAGTACTTC.

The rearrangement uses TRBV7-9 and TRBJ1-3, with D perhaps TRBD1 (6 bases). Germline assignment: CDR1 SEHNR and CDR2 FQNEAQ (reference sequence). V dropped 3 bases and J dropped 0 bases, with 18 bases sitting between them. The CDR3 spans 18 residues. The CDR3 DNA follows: TGTGCCAGCAGCTTGTTGTTATGGACAGTGGGCTCTGGAAACACCATATATTTT. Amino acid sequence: CASSLLLWTVGSGNTIYF.

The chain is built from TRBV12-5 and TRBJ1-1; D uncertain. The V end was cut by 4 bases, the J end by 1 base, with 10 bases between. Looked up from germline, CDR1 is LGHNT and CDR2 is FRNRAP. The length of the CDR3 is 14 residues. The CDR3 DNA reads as TGTGCTAGTGGTTCCTCACCGGGGAACACTGAAGCTTTCTTT. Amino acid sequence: CASGSSPGNTEAFF.

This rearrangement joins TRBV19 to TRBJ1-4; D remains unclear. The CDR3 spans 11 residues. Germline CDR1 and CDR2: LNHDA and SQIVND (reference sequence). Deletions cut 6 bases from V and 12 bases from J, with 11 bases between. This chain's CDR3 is CASSRERQLFF. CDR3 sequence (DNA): TGTGCCAGTAGCCGCGAGAGGCAACTGTTTTTT.

DNA for the CDR3: TGTGCCAGTAGCAAGGGACTGAGCACAGATACGCAGTATTTT. Its translation is CASSKGLSTDTQYF. The V call is TRBV19, the J call TRBJ2-3; TRBD2 might be the D (6 bases). The CDR3 is 14 amino acids. V lost 6 bases to trimming and J lost 0 bases, with 10 bases between them. Per the germline V gene, CDR1 is LNHDA and CDR2 is SQIVND (reference sequence).